This T cell receptor (beta chain) came from a study of blood T cells in healthy people across ages. With regard to this clonotype: Its matching antigen is unknown.

The study's findings and limits: Investigators viewed diversity estimates from one million T cells as underestimates, the study reported.

Every donor provided around 10 milliliters of peripheral blood. The authors extracted at least 6 micrograms of total RNA per sample. Combining a sample-barcoded 5' primer with a J-beta primer mix, a second PCR ran for about 7 to 12 cycles. Every cDNA was tagged by a template-switch adaptor with 12 random nucleotides. MiXCR, applied by TCRdb to the 5' RACE reads, yields one record per CDR3 protein. The sample yields about 570,000 distinct CDR3 sequences, 25% to 30% seen once. There are 14 residues in the CDR3. Germline CDR1 reads MNHNS; CDR2 reads SASEGT. V was cut by 4 bases and J by 5 bases, with 14 bases left in between.

The sample comprised blood. This chain links TRBV6-1 with TRBJ1-1; D not certain. The sequence was collected from a woman in her 70s in good health. The CDR3 DNA reads TGTGCCAGCAGTGCAGGTTATCATGGGACTGAAGCTTTCTTT. Translated: CASSAGYHGTEAFF.